This T cell receptor (beta chain) comes out of a study of cytomegalovirus exposure and HLA in healthy donors. The CDR3 contains 11 residues. Germline lookup yields CDR1 SNHLY and CDR2 FYNNEI. Trimming cost V 7 bases and J 6 bases, with 10 bases left between them. The PCR made use of 60 Vbeta and 13 Jbeta primers. The protocol was immunoSEQ multiplex PCR, while the TCRdb copy is restricted to in-frame clones and leaves out a portion. The sample consists of approximately 190,000 clones, 82% of them appearing once. The origin of this receptor is a young woman in good health and CMV-seronegative. The chain joins TRBV2 to TRBJ2-7, with D unresolved. Sequencing was carried out using PBMCs. CDR3 in amino acids: CASIEEREQYF. The CDR3 DNA reads TGTGCCAGCATCGAGGAACGCGAGCAGTACTTC.